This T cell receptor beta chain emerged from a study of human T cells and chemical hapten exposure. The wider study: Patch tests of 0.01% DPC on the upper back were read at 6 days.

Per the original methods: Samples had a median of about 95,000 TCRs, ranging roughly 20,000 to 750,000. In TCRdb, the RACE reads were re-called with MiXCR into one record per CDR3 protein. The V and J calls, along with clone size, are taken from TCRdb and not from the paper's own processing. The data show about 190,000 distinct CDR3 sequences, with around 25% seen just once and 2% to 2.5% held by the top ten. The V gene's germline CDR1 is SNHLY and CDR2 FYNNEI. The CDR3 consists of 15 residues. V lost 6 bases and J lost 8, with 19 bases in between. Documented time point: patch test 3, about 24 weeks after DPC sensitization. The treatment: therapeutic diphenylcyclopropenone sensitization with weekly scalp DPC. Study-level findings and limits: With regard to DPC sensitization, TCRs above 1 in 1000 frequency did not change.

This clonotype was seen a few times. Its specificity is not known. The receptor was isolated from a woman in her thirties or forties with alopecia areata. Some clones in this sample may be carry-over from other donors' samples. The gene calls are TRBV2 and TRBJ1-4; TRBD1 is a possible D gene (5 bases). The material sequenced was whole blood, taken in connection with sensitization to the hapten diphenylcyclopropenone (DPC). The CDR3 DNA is TGTGCCAGCAGAAAATTCTCCGGGGGGGGGGAAAAACTGTTTTTT. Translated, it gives CASRKFSGGGEKLFF.